The T cell receptor beta chain described here comes from a study of blood T cells in healthy people across ages. Overall study context: Template switching picked up about one barcoded beta molecule for each two T cells. General study results and limits: Across samples, TCR beta diversity tracked strongly with naive T cell percentage.

Samples each yielded at least 6 micrograms of total RNA. The CDR3 extends over 16 amino acids. Germline CDR1 and CDR2: LNHNV and YYDKDF (reference sequence). V lost 9 bases, J lost 0 bases, and 12 bases stayed unmatched. Notes on this clonotype: Its antigen is currently unknown.

Then a second PCR, running roughly 7 to 11 cycles, was carried out with a sample-barcoded 5' primer and a J-beta primer mix. TCRdb called the 5' RACE reads again in MiXCR, with one record for every CDR3 protein. Of roughly 550,000 distinct CDR3 sequences listed, under 30% are singletons. The same specimen was also included in a second study, on T cells of mothers and their children. That study reports: The authors detected no persistent microchimeric T cell clones.

This sequence was found in a boy between 5 and 17 years old in good health. The chain joins TRBV15 to TRBJ1-1; 8 nucleotides align to TRBD1. The source material was blood. The CDR3 nucleotides read TGTGCCACTACCAGGGGGCGCGGGTCCATGAACACTGAAGCTTTCTTT. Translating gives CATTRGRGSMNTEAFF.